Listed here are 23 T cell receptor beta chains from one sample, sequenced in a study of blood T cell repertoires in COVID-19. Some clones are missing from TCRdb's copy, which holds only in-frame ones; the method was immunoSEQ multiplex PCR. The table includes 360,000 or so clones, around 92% detected once. The specimen was PBMCs or T cells enriched from blood (not recorded which). The receptors come from a woman in her twenties or thirties who had recovered from COVID-19.

The chain has TRBV7-6 and TRBJ2-7; TRBD1 matches 7 bases. The CDR3 loop spans 14 amino acids. J lost 7 bases, V lost 3 bases, and 9 bases had no gene match. Per germline, CDR1 SGHVS and CDR2 FNYEAQ. In DNA form, the CDR3 reads TGTGCCAGCAGCTTTTCTAGGACAGGCTCAGAGCAGTACTTC. Protein sequence: CASSFSRTGSEQYF.

CDR3 amino acids: CASSHLYNEQFF. The CDR3 DNA follows: TGTGCCAGCAGCCACCTATACAATGAGCAGTTCTTC. The rearrangement links TRBV11-3 to TRBJ2-1; D uncertain. Trimming stripped 5 bases from V and 4 bases from J, with 6 bases between. Germline V lookup: CDR1 SGHNT, CDR2 YENEEA. The CDR3 consists of 12 residues.

Note on this clone: This specimen includes other DNA sequences encoding the same CDR3. The chain couples TRBV12-3 or TRBV12-4 to TRBJ1-1; D is uncertain. This CDR3 is built from 13 residues. V shed 3 bases and J shed 1 base, with 6 bases lying between them. CDR3 DNA: TGTGCCAGCAGTTTCGGTCGGAACACTGAAGCTTTCTTT. Its protein product is CASSFGRNTEAFF.

The chain recombines TRBV7-2 with TRBJ1-2; tentatively, D is TRBD1 (5 bases). V was cut by 0 bases and J by 2 bases, with 10 bases left in between. The CDR3 consists of 15 residues. Germline-derived CDR1 and CDR2 are SGHTA and FQGNSA. CDR3 loop: CASSLAISGNYGYTF. CDR3 nucleotides: TGTGCCAGCAGCTTAGCTATATCAGGGAACTATGGCTACACCTTC.

The J gene is TRBJ1-1, the V gene TRBV12-3 or TRBV12-4, with 8 bases matching TRBD1. The CDR3 is made up of 11 amino acids. V shed 1 base and J 13 bases; nucleotides not matched to a gene: 2. DNA of the CDR3: TGTGCCAGCAGTTTAGGACAGGGGATTTTCTTT. Its protein is CASSLGQGIFF.

The genes are TRBV27 and TRBJ2-5; 9 bases align to TRBD2. The CDR3 is 16 amino acids. Germline trimming cut 8 bases from V and 5 bases from J; bases unmatched to any gene: 15. In germline, CDR1 is MNHEY, CDR2 SMNVEV (reference sequence). CDR3 in amino acids: CASGNPIAGVWETQYF. The CDR3 region has the DNA TGTGCCAGCGGCAACCCCATAGCGGGAGTGTGGGAGACCCAGTACTTC.

The CDR3: CASSQDWLADRNYGYTF. The CDR3 DNA reads TGTGCCAGCAGCCAAGATTGGCTAGCGGATCGGAACTATGGCTACACCTTC. The V gene is TRBV14, the J gene TRBJ1-2; D is unresolved. Germline CDR1 and CDR2: SGHDN and FVKESK. This CDR3 contains 17 residues. Trimming removed 0 bases at V and 2 bases at J, with 16 bases between. Supplemented by reference TRBV14 and TRBJ1-2, the full variable domain reads EAGVTQFPSHSVIEKGQTVTLRCDPISGHDNLYWYRRVMGKEIKFLLHFVKESKQDESGMPNNRFLAERTGGTYSTLKVQPAELEDSGVYFCASSQDWLADRNYGYTFGSGTRLTVV.

The chain combines TRBV6-1 with TRBJ1-3, with a weak D call TRBD1 (5 bases). This CDR3 contains 15 residues. From germline, CDR1 is MNHNS and CDR2 SASEGT. V dropped 2 bases and J dropped 2 bases, with 10 bases sitting between them. The CDR3: CASSELTGAGNTIYF. CDR3 DNA: TGTGCCAGCAGTGAACTCACAGGAGCTGGAAACACCATATATTTT.

The chain uses TRBV27 and TRBJ2-7; D is possibly TRBD1 (6 bases). The CDR3 has 16 residues. Trimming removed 7 bases from V and 6 bases from J, with 25 bases in between. Germline V gives CDR1 MNHEY, CDR2 SMNVEV (reference sequence). Here the CDR3 DNA reads TGTGCCAGCAAGAATTCGAAACAGGGAGAGGTGATCGAGCAGTACTTC. Protein product: CASKNSKQGEVIEQYF.

The J gene is TRBJ1-1, the V gene TRBV3-1 (or the pseudogene TRBV3-2); tentatively, D is TRBD1 (5 bases). The CDR3 totals 14 residues. Germline CDR1 and CDR2: LGHDT and YNNKEL (reference sequence). Trimming cost V 2 bases and J 1 base, with 8 bases left between them. The CDR3 loop reads CASSQTGKNTEAFF. The CDR3 DNA follows: TGTGCCAGCAGCCAAACAGGAAAGAACACTGAAGCTTTCTTT.

This chain joins TRBV5-4 and TRBJ2-7; 9 nucleotides agree with TRBD1. The CDR3 has 16 residues. Unmatched junction bases numbered 12, after V lost 6 bases and J lost 2 bases. Germline CDR1 and CDR2: SGHNT and YYREEE (reference sequence). The CDR3: CASTYSPGQGTYEQYF. CDR3 DNA sequence: TGTGCCAGCACCTACAGCCCGGGACAGGGAACCTACGAGCAGTACTTC.

V and J are TRBV5-4 and TRBJ1-4; D uncertain. This CDR3 comprises 15 residues. V lost 4 bases and J lost 3, with 13 bases in between. The germline V gene encodes CDR1 SGHNT and CDR2 YYREEE (reference sequence). CDR3 DNA sequence: TGTGCCAGCAGCCGCAGATTGGGAGCTAATGAAAAACTGTTTTTT. Translating gives CASSRRLGANEKLFF.

The chain joins TRBV7-9 to TRBJ1-4, with unresolved D. Germline V lookup: CDR1 SEHNR, CDR2 FQNEAQ (reference sequence). V lost 4 bases and J lost 4, with 13 bases in between. This CDR3 contains 15 residues. The CDR3 nucleotides read TGTGCCAGCAGCTCCACACAAGATTATAATGAAAAACTGTTTTTT. Translating it yields CASSSTQDYNEKLFF.

The rearrangement links TRBV27 to TRBJ1-2; no firm D call. Germline lookup yields CDR1 MNHEY and CDR2 SMNVEV (reference sequence). Trimming removed 2 bases at V and 8 bases at J, with 12 bases between. The CDR3 sequence is 13 residues long. CDR3 coding DNA: TGTGCCAGCAGTTTACGACCCTTGGGCGGCTACACCTTC. Its translation: CASSLRPLGGYTF.

This chain links TRBV6-5 with TRBJ2-3; a possible D gene is TRBD1 (6 bases). The germline gives CDR1 MNHEY, CDR2 SVGAGI. CDR3 size: 13 residues. V shed 8 bases and J shed 6 bases, with 15 bases lying between them. The CDR3 sequence is CASGIQGMDTQYF. The CDR3 DNA sequence: TGTGCCAGCGGTATACAGGGAATGGATACGCAGTATTTT.

The chain joins TRBV6-5 to TRBJ1-1; D uncertain. The germline V gene encodes CDR1 MNHEY and CDR2 SVGAGI. The CDR3 sequence is 12 residues long. V was clipped by 2 bases and J by 9 bases, with 10 bases between them. This chain's CDR3 is CASSYTGGKAFF. The CDR3 nucleotides read TGTGCCAGCAGTTACACGGGCGGGAAAGCTTTCTTT.

This sequence joins TRBV5-4 and TRBJ2-1; D may be TRBD1 (5 bases). The CDR3 has 13 amino acids. Trimming removed 2 bases at V and 7 bases at J, with 10 bases between. Germline values: CDR1 SGHNT, CDR2 YYREEE (reference sequence). Written as DNA, the CDR3 is TGTGCCAGCAGCTTTCAGGGCTCTAATGAGCAGTTCTTC. Translated: CASSFQGSNEQFF. Combining the CDR3 with reference TRBV5-4 and TRBJ2-1 gives the whole variable domain ETGVTQSPTHLIKTRGQQVTLRCSSQSGHNTVSWYQQALGQGPQFIFQYYREEENGRGNFPPRFSGLQFPNYSSELNVNALELDDSALYLCASSFQGSNEQFFGPGTRLTVL.

This sequence joins TRBV21-1 and TRBJ2-3; the table assigns TRBD2, which was not confirmed against the DNA. TRBV21-1 has pseudogene status. The CDR3 is made up of 17 amino acids. The CDR3 DNA follows: TGTGCCAGCAGCAAAGGGACTAGCGGGAGGAGCACAGATACGCAGTATTTT. Amino acid sequence: CASSKGTSGRSTDTQYF.

The chain uses TRBV7-2 and TRBJ1-3; D is uncertain. The CDR3 contains 14 residues. V was shortened by 1 base and J by 4 bases, with 8 bases between the two germline ends. From germline, CDR1 is SGHTA and CDR2 FQGNSA. This chain's CDR3 is CASSLGLPGNTIYF. CDR3 nucleotides: TGTGCCAGCAGCTTAGGTCTCCCCGGAAACACCATATATTTT. Together with reference TRBV7-2 and TRBJ1-3, the CDR3 gives the full variable domain: GAGVSQSPSNKVTEKGKDVELRCDPISGHTALYWYRQSLGQGLEFLIYFQGNSAPDKSGLPSDRFSAERTGGSVSTLTIQRTQQEDSAVYLCASSLGLPGNTIYFGEGSWLTVV.

This chain links TRBV28 with TRBJ1-1, with D hard to call. This CDR3 region has 12 residues. The V and J ends lost 2 bases and 10 bases respectively, with 11 bases between them. Germline V gives CDR1 MDHEN, CDR2 SYDVKM. This CDR3 reads CASSLPGKVAFF. Written as DNA, the CDR3 is TGTGCCAGCAGTTTACCGGGGAAAGTAGCTTTCTTT.

This chain links TRBV29-1 with TRBJ2-7, with D perhaps TRBD1 (8 bases). This CDR3 is 14 amino acids long. Germline V lookup: CDR1 SQVTM, CDR2 ANQGSEA. With 4 bases removed from V and 3 bases from J, the gap between germline ends came to 16 bases. The CDR3 is CSVGGGQVGYEQYF. As DNA, the CDR3 is TGCAGCGTTGGGGGGGGACAGGTGGGCTACGAGCAGTACTTC.

The count of this clone is one. This chain joins TRBV18 and TRBJ2-1, with 15 bases fitting TRBD2. Germline V gene lookup returns CDR1 KGHSH and CDR2 LQKENI. The CDR3 sequence is 16 residues long. Germline trimming cut 2 bases from V and 6 bases from J; bases unmatched to any gene: 2. In nucleotides, the CDR3 is TGTGCCAGCTCACCAACGGGACTAGCGGGAGGCAATGAGCAGTTCTTC. This translates into CASSPTGLAGGNEQFF.

The V call is TRBV2, the J call TRBJ1-1; 8 bases align to TRBD1. V shed 5 bases, J shed 3 bases, and the junction held 2 bases outside the gene matches. The CDR3 sequence is 13 residues long. Germline CDR1 and CDR2: SNHLY and FYNNEI. The CDR3 DNA sequence: TGTGCCAGCAGTACGACAGGGGACACTGAAGCTTTCTTT. Translating gives CASSTTGDTEAFF.